The subject of this entry is one T cell receptor (beta chain). The antigen remains undetermined. The sample comes from a study of T cells in localized non-small cell lung cancer. Study outcomes and limitations: Because only a single region of the tumor was sequenced, heterogeneity remains possible.

V dropped 1 base and J dropped 1 base, with 11 bases sitting between them. Germline V lookup: CDR1 SGHAT, CDR2 FQNNGV. The CDR3 has 15 amino acids. Assay used: immunoSEQ multiplex PCR; TCRdb lists only in-frame clones, some missing. The table records some 140,000 clones, about 90% of them present only once. This clonotype was sampled from a female donor over 55 with stage I lung adenocarcinoma. Here the sequenced sample was peripheral blood, taken before any cancer treatment. The rearrangement links TRBV11-2 to TRBJ2-7; D gene ambiguous. CDR3 bases: TGTGCCAGCAGCTTAGTAAAAGCCCCTTCCTACGAGCAGTACTTC. This encodes CASSLVKAPSYEQYF.